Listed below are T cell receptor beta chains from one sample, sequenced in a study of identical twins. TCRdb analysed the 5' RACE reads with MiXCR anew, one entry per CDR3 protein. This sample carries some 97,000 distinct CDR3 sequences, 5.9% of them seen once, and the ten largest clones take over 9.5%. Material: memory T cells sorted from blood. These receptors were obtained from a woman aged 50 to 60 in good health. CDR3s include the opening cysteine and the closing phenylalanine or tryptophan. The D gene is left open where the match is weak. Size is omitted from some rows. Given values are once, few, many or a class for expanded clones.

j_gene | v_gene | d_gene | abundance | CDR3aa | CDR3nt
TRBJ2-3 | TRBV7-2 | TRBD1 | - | CASSSPRGRSTDTQYF | TGTGCCAGCAGTTCACCTAGGGGGCGCAGCACAGATACGCAGTATTTT
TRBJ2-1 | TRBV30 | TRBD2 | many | CAWSPMTSGDNNEQFF | TGTGCCTGGAGTCCTATGACTAGCGGGGATAACAATGAGCAGTTCTTC
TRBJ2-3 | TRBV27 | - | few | CASSVGLGTDTQYF | TGTGCCAGCAGTGTCGGCTTGGGGACAGATACGCAGTATTTT
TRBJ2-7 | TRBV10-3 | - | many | CAISESITVGTRSEQYF | TGTGCCATCAGTGAGTCGATTACGGTGGGGACCAGAAGCGAGCAGTACTTC
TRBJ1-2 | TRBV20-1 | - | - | CSARDRRDGYTF | TGCAGTGCTAGAGATAGGAGGGATGGCTACACCTTC
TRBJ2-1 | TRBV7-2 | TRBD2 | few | CASSLRLVTSGKNEQFF | TGTGCCAGCAGCTTAAGGCTCGTGACTAGCGGGAAGAATGAGCAGTTCTTC
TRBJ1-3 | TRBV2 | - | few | CASSENRDGTIYF | TGTGCCAGCAGTGAAAACAGAGACGGCACCATATATTTT
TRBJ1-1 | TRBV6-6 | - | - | CASLTRDGIMNTEAFF | TGTGCCAGCTTGACTCGGGACGGAATTATGAACACTGAAGCTTTCTTT
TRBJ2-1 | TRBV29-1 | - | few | CSVEKQGERNEQFF | TGCAGCGTTGAAAAACAGGGTGAAAGGAATGAGCAGTTCTTC
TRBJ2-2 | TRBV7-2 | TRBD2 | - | CASRGAGLAGTGELFF | TGTGCCAGCAGAGGAGCGGGACTAGCAGGGACCGGGGAGCTGTTTTTT
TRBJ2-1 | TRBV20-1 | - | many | CSATQGPHMGEQFF | TGCAGTGCTACTCAGGGGCCGCATATGGGTGAGCAGTTCTTC
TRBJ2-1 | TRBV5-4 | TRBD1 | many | CASSSGQGIMGEQFF | TGTGCCAGCAGCTCCGGACAGGGCATAATGGGTGAGCAGTTCTTC
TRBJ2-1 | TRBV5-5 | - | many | CASNPGYAEQFF | TGTGCCAGCAACCCAGGGTATGCTGAGCAGTTCTTC
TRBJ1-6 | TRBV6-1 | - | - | CASRQENNSPLHF | TGTGCCAGCCGTCAGGAGAATAATTCACCCCTCCACTTT
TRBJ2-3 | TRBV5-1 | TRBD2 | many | CASSLVRTSGISSRADTQYF | TGCGCCAGCAGCTTGGTGCGGACTAGCGGGATTTCGAGCCGGGCAGATACGCAGTATTTT
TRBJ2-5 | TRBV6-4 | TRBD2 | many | CASSDPAGLTAGGPGLETQYF | TGTGCCAGCAGTGACCCGGCCGGGCTAACAGCGGGAGGGCCGGGTTTAGAGACCCAGTACTTC
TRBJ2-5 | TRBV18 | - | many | CASSPGIGKETQYF | TGTGCCAGCTCCCCGGGGATCGGGAAAGAGACCCAGTACTTC
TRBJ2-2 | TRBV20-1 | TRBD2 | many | CSARGASGRRTGELFF | TGCAGTGCTAGAGGGGCTAGCGGGAGGCGAACCGGGGAGCTGTTTTTT
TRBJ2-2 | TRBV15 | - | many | CATSRPEVGRFGGELFF | TGTGCCACCAGCCGACCGGAGGTCGGTAGGTTCGGCGGGGAGCTGTTTTTT
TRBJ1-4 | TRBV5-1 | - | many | CASTRRGDGDEKLFF | TGCGCCAGCACCCGGAGGGGGGATGGCGATGAAAAACTGTTTTTT
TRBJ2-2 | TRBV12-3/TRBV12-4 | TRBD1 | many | CASSLGQGNGELFF | TGTGCCAGCAGTTTGGGACAGGGGAACGGGGAGCTGTTTTTT
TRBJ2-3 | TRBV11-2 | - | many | CASSLGLSTQYF | TGTGCCAGCAGCTTAGGACTTAGTACGCAGTATTTT
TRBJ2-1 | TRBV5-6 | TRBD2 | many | CASSLLPAGVNPQFF | TGTGCCAGCAGCTTGTTGCCAGCGGGAGTCAATCCGCAGTTCTTC
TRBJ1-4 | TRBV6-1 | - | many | CASSENTSNEKLFF | TGTGCCAGCAGTGAAAATACTTCTAATGAAAAACTGTTTTTT
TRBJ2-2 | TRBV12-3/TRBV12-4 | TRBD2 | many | CASSLAGGLAGELFF | TGTGCCAGCAGTTTGGCGGGAGGTTTGGCCGGGGAGCTGTTTTTT
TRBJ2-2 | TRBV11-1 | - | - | CASSWGRGTAGELFF | TGTGCCAGCAGCTGGGGCCGGGGGACCGCCGGGGAGCTGTTTTTT
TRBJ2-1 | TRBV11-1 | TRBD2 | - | CASSHPRLAGSYEQFF | TGTGCCAGCAGCCATCCCCGACTAGCTGGTAGCTATGAGCAGTTCTTC
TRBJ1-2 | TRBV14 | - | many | CASSQGGIPNYGYTF | TGTGCCAGCAGCCAAGGAGGGATCCCAAACTATGGCTACACCTTC
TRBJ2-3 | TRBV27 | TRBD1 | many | CASSSAGQAISTDTQYF | TGTGCCAGCAGTTCGGCCGGACAGGCGATTAGCACAGATACGCAGTATTTT
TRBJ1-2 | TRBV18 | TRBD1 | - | CASSQGTGTYGYTF | TGTGCCAGCTCTCAAGGGACAGGGACTTATGGCTACACCTTC
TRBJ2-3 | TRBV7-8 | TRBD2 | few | CASSSQGLAGGTDTQYF | TGTGCCAGCAGCTCCCAGGGGCTAGCGGGAGGCACAGATACGCAGTATTTT
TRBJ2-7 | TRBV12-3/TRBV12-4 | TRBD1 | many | CASSYRTGGYEQYF | TGTGCCAGCAGTTACCGGACAGGGGGCTACGAGCAGTACTTC
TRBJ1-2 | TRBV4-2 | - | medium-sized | CASSQDSSPDYGYTF | TGTGCCAGCAGCCAAGACTCGAGCCCAGACTATGGCTACACCTTC
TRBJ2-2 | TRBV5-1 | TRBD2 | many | CASSLTAGGPFPGELFF | TGCGCCAGCAGCTTGACGGCGGGAGGGCCATTCCCCGGGGAGCTGTTTTTT
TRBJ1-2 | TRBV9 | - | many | CASSGTGTYGYTF | TGTGCCAGCAGCGGGACCGGAACCTATGGCTACACCTTC
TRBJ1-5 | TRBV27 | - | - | CASRGLGNQPQHF | TGTGCCAGCAGGGGGCTTGGCAATCAGCCCCAGCATTTT
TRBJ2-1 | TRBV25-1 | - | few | CASSKPGQSSHNEQFF | TGTGCCAGCAGTAAGCCGGGCCAATCTTCCCACAATGAGCAGTTCTTC
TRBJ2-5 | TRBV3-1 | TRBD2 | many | CASKLAGQETQYF | TGTGCCAGCAAGCTAGCGGGTCAAGAGACCCAGTACTTC
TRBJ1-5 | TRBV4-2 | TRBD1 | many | CASSQDTVTGVQPQHF | TGTGCCAGCAGCCAAGATACCGTGACAGGGGTTCAGCCCCAGCATTTT
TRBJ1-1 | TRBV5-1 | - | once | CASSLGNRQLAMNTEAFF | TGCGCCAGCAGCTTGGGTAACAGGCAGCTAGCCATGAACACTGAAGCTTTCTTT
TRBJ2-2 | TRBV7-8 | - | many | CASSLFSQASNTGELFF | TGTGCCAGCAGCTTATTTTCGCAGGCGTCGAACACCGGGGAGCTGTTTTTT
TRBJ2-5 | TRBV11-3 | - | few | CASSQTGSETQYF | TGTGCCAGCAGCCAGACCGGAAGTGAGACCCAGTACTTC
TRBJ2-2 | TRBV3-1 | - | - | CASSPSRNQGGELFF | TGTGCCAGCAGCCCCTCTCGAAATCAGGGCGGGGAGCTGTTTTTT
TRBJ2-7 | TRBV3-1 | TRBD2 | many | CASRGPGGWKYF | TGTGCCAGCAGGGGACCGGGGGGGTGGAAGTACTTC
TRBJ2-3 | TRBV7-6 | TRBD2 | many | CASSSVAGFSTDTQYF | TGTGCCAGCAGCTCCGTAGCGGGCTTTAGCACAGATACGCAGTATTTT
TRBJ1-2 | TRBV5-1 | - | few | CASSLATTNYGYTF | TGCGCCAGCAGCTTGGCAACGACTAACTATGGCTACACCTTC
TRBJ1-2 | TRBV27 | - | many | CASSPLRGYDNGYTF | TGTGCCAGCAGTCCCCTCAGGGGTTACGATAATGGCTACACCTTC
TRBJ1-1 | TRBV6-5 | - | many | CASSYEGFTEAFF | TGTGCCAGCAGTTACGAGGGGTTCACTGAAGCTTTCTTT
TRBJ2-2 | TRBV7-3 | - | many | CASSLKSSGELFF | TGTGCCAGCAGCTTAAAGAGTTCCGGGGAGCTGTTTTTT
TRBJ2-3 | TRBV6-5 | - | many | CASQVGSLTDTQYF | TGTGCCAGCCAAGTGGGCAGTCTCACAGATACGCAGTATTTT
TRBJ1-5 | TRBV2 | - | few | CASSDSGHDQPQHF | TGTGCCAGCAGTGATTCGGGACATGACCAGCCCCAGCATTTT
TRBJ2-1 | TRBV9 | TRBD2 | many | CASSVVGWGGGTYNEQFF | TGTGCCAGCAGCGTAGTGGGTTGGGGGGGAGGCACCTACAATGAGCAGTTCTTC
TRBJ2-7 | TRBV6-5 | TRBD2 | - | CASSYKLAGGSEQYF | TGTGCCAGCAGTTACAAGTTAGCGGGAGGGAGTGAGCAGTACTTC
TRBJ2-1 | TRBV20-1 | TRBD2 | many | CSARTSGHSYNEQFF | TGCAGTGCTAGGACTAGCGGGCACTCCTACAATGAGCAGTTCTTC
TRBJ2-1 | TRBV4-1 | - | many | CASSQEPAIRNEQFF | TGCGCCAGCAGCCAAGAACCAGCGATCCGCAATGAGCAGTTCTTC
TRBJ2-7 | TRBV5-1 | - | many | CASSLVGSYEQYF | TGCGCCAGCAGCTTGGTGGGGTCCTACGAGCAGTACTTC